This T cell receptor delta chain was captured by sequencing in a study of human gamma delta and Vdelta1 T cells. Trimming at V came to 3 bases and at J to 0 bases, leaving 32 bases not matched to a gene. The CDR3 contains 25 residues. Germline-derived CDR1 and CDR2 are TSWWSYY and QGS. Judged by abundance, this clone is large. TCRdb re-identified clones in the PCR reads via CATT. The data show about 590 delta-chain clones, with about a fifth seen just once and about 88% held by the top ten. The receptor was isolated from a human donor in good health. The chain is built from TRDV1 and TRDJ1, with 9 nucleotides matching TRDD3. The source material was Vdelta1 gamma-delta T cells from blood. CDR3 sequence: CALGEAASFLAFLLGDLPNTDKLIF. The CDR3 DNA follows: TGTGCTCTTGGGGAGGCCGCATCCTTCCTCGCTTTTTTACTGGGGGACCTCCCCAACACCGATAAACTCATCTTT.